The 27 T cell receptor beta chains below all came from one sample that was sequenced in a study of blood T cell repertoires in COVID-19. Repertoires were generated with immunoSEQ multiplex PCR, while TCRdb's copy carries only in-frame clones and drops some. This table holds 130,000 to 150,000 clones, approximately 80% found once. The sequencing sample was made of peripheral blood. All receptors derive from a human donor with acute or convalescent COVID-19. The donor label of this sample is uncertain.

The chain combines TRBV29-1 with TRBJ2-2, with TRBD1 as a possible D gene (6 bases). The CDR3 runs 13 residues. Trimming stripped 6 bases from V and 5 bases from J, with 13 bases between. Germline V gene sequence: CDR1 SQVTM, CDR2 ANQGSEA. The DNA of the CDR3 is TGCAGCGTGGTCTACAGGGTAACCGGGGAGCTGTTTTTT. Protein: CSVVYRVTGELFF.

The chain carries TRBV11-3 and TRBJ2-1, with 9 nucleotides matching TRBD1. V shed 5 bases and J 7 bases; nucleotides not matched to a gene: 6. The CDR3 covers 14 residues. Germline CDR1 and CDR2: SGHNT and YENEEA. The CDR3 bases are TGTGCCAGCAGCAGCCACAGGGGGCGGAATGAGCAGTTCTTC. It translates to CASSSHRGRNEQFF.

The V gene is TRBV19, the J gene TRBJ1-3; TRBD1 is a possible D gene (5 bases). V was trimmed by 4 bases and J by 1 base, leaving 8 bases between them. CDR3 length: 14 amino acids. In germline, CDR1 is LNHDA, CDR2 SQIVND (reference sequence). The CDR3 loop reads CASSKRGSGNTIYF. The DNA for the CDR3 is TGTGCCAGTAGTAAAAGGGGATCTGGAAACACCATATATTTT.

The CDR3 region is CASSSLAGSRGNTIYF. The CDR3 DNA is TGTGCCAGCAGCTCCCTCGCGGGGTCGAGGGGAAACACCATATATTTT. This chain links TRBV7-9 with TRBJ1-3; D gene uncertain. Trimming left V 4 bases short and J 4 bases short, with 17 bases between. Per the germline V gene, CDR1 is SEHNR and CDR2 is FQNEAQ (reference sequence). The CDR3 has 16 amino acids.

The chain employs TRBV30 and TRBJ1-6; 8 bases align to TRBD1. After removal of 2 bases from V and 7 bases from J, the junction contained 13 bases not matched to a gene. In germline, CDR1 is GTSNPN, CDR2 SVGIG (reference sequence). CDR3 length: 17 amino acids. The CDR3 sequence: CAWSSLLGQGGNSPLHF. The DNA for the CDR3 is TGTGCCTGGAGTTCTCTCCTCGGACAGGGTGGGAATTCACCCCTCCACTTT.

J is TRBJ2-7 and V is TRBV27, with 10 nucleotides matching TRBD1. From germline, CDR1 is MNHEY and CDR2 SMNVEV (reference sequence). There are 15 residues in the CDR3. After removal of 3 bases from V and 3 bases from J, the junction contained 5 bases not matched to a gene. The CDR3 protein is CASSFMTGGLYEQYF. CDR3 nucleotides: TGTGCCAGCAGTTTTATGACAGGGGGCCTCTACGAGCAGTACTTC.

This chain links TRBV19 with TRBJ2-1; possibly TRBD2 for D (5 bases). CDR3 length: 18 amino acids. Germline V gives CDR1 LNHDA, CDR2 SQIVND (reference sequence). The V and J ends lost 0 bases and 2 bases respectively, with 17 bases between them. For the CDR3, the DNA is TGTGCCAGTAGTATAGATCCGGGGTTTTGGGGTACCTACAATGAGCAGTTCTTC. Its translation is CASSIDPGFWGTYNEQFF.

The chain has TRBV6-5 and TRBJ1-2, with no clear D. V was cut by 5 bases and J by 7 bases, with 14 bases left in between. The CDR3 extends over 13 amino acids. CDR1 MNHEY and CDR2 SVGAGI come from the germline V gene. This CDR3 is CASSRGNAAGYTF. The DNA of the CDR3 is TGTGCCAGCAGTAGAGGGAACGCAGCTGGCTACACCTTC.

The J gene is TRBJ1-1, the V gene TRBV10-1; 7 bases agree with TRBD1. The CDR3 totals 12 residues. The germline gives CDR1 WNHNN, CDR2 SYGVQD (reference sequence). The J segment lost 5 bases and the V segment lost 6 bases, leaving 3 bases of the junction unmatched. In DNA, the CDR3 is TGCGCCAGCAGCTCGACAGGGACTGAAGCTTTCTTT. Translation gives CASSSTGTEAFF.

The chain couples TRBV7-8 to TRBJ1-2; D gene ambiguous. Germline V gene sequence: CDR1 SGHVS, CDR2 FQNEAQ. The V end lost 1 base, the J end lost 8 bases, and 14 bases lay between the germline ends. The length of the CDR3 is 14 residues. The CDR3, as DNA: TGTGCCAGCAGCTTAGGGCCAGTAGCGCGAGGCTACACCTTC. This translates into CASSLGPVARGYTF.

Remarks on this clone: This specimen includes other DNA sequences encoding the same CDR3. The chain joins TRBV12-3 or TRBV12-4 to TRBJ1-1, with D unresolved. V was trimmed by 3 bases and J by 2 bases, leaving 7 bases between them. The CDR3 has 13 residues. Here the CDR3 reads CASSLAGNTEAFF. The CDR3 bases are TGTGCCAGCAGTTTGGCGGGAAACACTGAAGCTTTCTTT.

This clone was recorded only once. The chain uses TRBV9 and TRBJ2-3, with D possibly matching TRBD1 (5 bases). Germline V gene data show CDR1 as SGDLS and CDR2 as YYNGEE. The CDR3 contains 15 residues. V lost 0 bases, J lost 3 bases, and 11 bases lay in between. The CDR3 reads CASSVVGRGTDTQYF. DNA for the CDR3: TGTGCCAGCAGCGTAGTAGGAAGGGGAACAGATACGCAGTATTTT.

The chain recombines TRBV6-4 with TRBJ2-2; TRBD1 matches 8 bases. From germline, CDR1 is MRHNA and CDR2 SNTAGT. The CDR3 has 14 residues. V trimming: 7 bases; J trimming: 4 bases; junction bases outside the gene matches: 5. The CDR3 DNA follows: TGTGCCAGCAAGGACAGGGATGGCACCGGGGAGCTGTTTTTT. Residues: CASKDRDGTGELFF.

The count of this clone is one. J is TRBJ1-4 and V is TRBV27; the match to TRBD1 covers 11 bases. J was trimmed by 8 bases and V by 2 bases; bases with no gene match: 4. Germline assignment: CDR1 MNHEY and CDR2 SMNVEV (reference sequence). The CDR3 runs 15 residues. The CDR3 protein is CASSLAGTGGEKLFF. CDR3 coding DNA: TGTGCCAGCAGTTTAGCCGGGACAGGGGGGGAAAAACTGTTTTTT.

V and J are TRBV7-3 and TRBJ2-3, with a weak D call TRBD2 (7 bases). CDR3 length: 21 residues. Germline-derived CDR1 and CDR2 are SGHTA and FQGTGA. Trimming stripped 2 bases from V and 4 bases from J, with 31 bases between. The CDR3 loop is CASSLGPLKSKGGPGSDTQYF. The CDR3, as DNA: TGTGCCAGCAGCTTAGGGCCCCTAAAAAGCAAGGGGGGGCCTGGTTCAGATACGCAGTATTTT. Together with reference TRBV7-3 and TRBJ2-3, the CDR3 gives the full variable domain: GAGVSQTPSNKVTEKGKYVELRCDPISGHTALYWYRQSLGQGPEFLIYFQGTGAADDSGLPNDRFFAVRPEGSVSTLKIQRTERGDSAVYLCASSLGPLKSKGGPGSDTQYFGPGTRLTVL.

J is TRBJ1-1 and V is TRBV9, with 9 bases matching TRBD1. Germline CDR1 and CDR2: SGDLS and YYNGEE. V lost 4 bases to trimming and J lost 7 bases; unmatched junction nucleotides: 5. This CDR3 region has 13 residues. The CDR3 loop reads CASSTGTGNEAFF. The CDR3 DNA sequence: TGTGCCAGCAGCACTGGGACAGGGAATGAAGCTTTCTTT.

The chain recombines TRBV14 with TRBJ1-6, with 9 bases fitting TRBD1. Germline CDR1 and CDR2: SGHDN and FVKESK. This CDR3 has 17 amino acids. The trim removed 1 base at V and 2 bases at J, leaving 3 bases unmatched. In nucleotides, the CDR3 is TGTGCCAGCAGCCAAGTACAGGGGGCTACCTATAATTCACCCCTCCACTTT. Protein product: CASSQVQGATYNSPLHF.

The V gene is TRBV6-6, the J gene TRBJ1-5; a possible D gene is TRBD1 (5 bases). The V end was cut by 7 bases, the J end by 5 bases, with 12 bases between. Germline-derived CDR1 and CDR2 are MNHNY and SVGAGI (reference sequence). This CDR3 comprises 13 residues. In DNA form, the CDR3 reads TGTGCCAGCACCACTCAGGGATATCAGCCCCAGCATTTT. Protein: CASTTQGYQPQHF.

The gene calls are TRBV5-1 and TRBJ1-1, with 11 bases fitting TRBD1. From germline, CDR1 is SGHRS and CDR2 YFSETQ. The CDR3 loop spans 17 amino acids. V shed 0 bases, J shed 5 bases, and the junction held 9 bases outside the gene matches. The CDR3 spells CASSLVGTGGRGTEAFF. The CDR3 nucleotides read TGCGCCAGCAGCTTGGTTGGGACAGGGGGGCGAGGAACTGAAGCTTTCTTT.

The V and J genes are TRBV6-5 and TRBJ1-1, with D possibly being TRBD1 (5 bases). This CDR3 spans 14 amino acids. V lost 8 bases and J 2 bases, leaving 15 bases between the germline ends. Germline V gene sequence: CDR1 MNHEY, CDR2 SVGAGI. The CDR3 DNA is TGTGCCAGCCAGCGCAGGGAGGTAAACACTGAAGCTTTCTTT. Its translation is CASQRREVNTEAFF.

The chain uses TRBV19 and TRBJ1-5; TRBD1 is a possible D gene (5 bases). The germline V gene encodes CDR1 LNHDA and CDR2 SQIVND (reference sequence). This CDR3 spans 15 amino acids. Trimming cost V 3 bases and J 1 base, with 10 bases left between them. The CDR3 region has the DNA TGTGCCAGTAGTATGGGGGGACGGAGCAATCAGCCCCAGCATTTT. Translating gives CASSMGGRSNQPQHF. The variable domain in full, completed from reference TRBV19 and TRBJ1-5, reads DGGITQSPKYLFRKEGQNVTLSCEQNLNHDAMYWYRQDPGQGLRLIYYSQIVNDFQKGDIAEGYSVSREKKESFPLTVTSAQKNPTAFYLCASSMGGRSNQPQHFGDGTRLSIL.

The chain combines TRBV19 with TRBJ2-5, with a tentative D call TRBD1 (6 bases). The CDR3 sequence is 14 residues long. Trimming pared 6 bases from V and 1 base from J, leaving 12 bases between. Looked up from germline, CDR1 is LNHDA and CDR2 is SQIVND (reference sequence). This CDR3 reads CASSPTGSQETQYF. The CDR3 DNA sequence: TGTGCCAGTAGCCCAACAGGGAGCCAAGAGACCCAGTACTTC.

This chain joins TRBV6-5 and TRBJ1-1, with a weak D call TRBD1 (6 bases). V shed 10 bases and J shed 4 bases, with 22 bases lying between them. Germline values: CDR1 MNHEY, CDR2 SVGAGI. CDR3 size: 15 residues. The CDR3 region is CATRRGGLGSTEAFF. CDR3 coding DNA: TGTGCCACCAGAAGAGGGGGTTTAGGAAGCACTGAAGCTTTCTTT.

The CDR3 DNA reads as TGTGGAACCAGTGCAAGGGGTTCGGCGGTGAACACTGAAGCTTTCTTT. Its translation: CGTSARGSAVNTEAFF. The J gene is TRBJ1-1, the V gene TRBV18; a possible D gene is TRBD1 (5 bases). This CDR3 contains 16 residues. The V gene's germline CDR1 is KGHSH and CDR2 LQKENI. The variable domain in full, with the rest retrieved from reference TRBV18 and TRBJ1-1, is NAGVMQNPRHLVRRRGQEARLRCSPMKGHSHVYWYRQLPEEGLKFMVYLQKENIIDESGMPKERFSAEFPKEGPSILRIQQVVRGDSAAYFCGTSARGSAVNTEAFFGQGTRLTVV.

This clone was seen just once. The gene calls are TRBV10-2 and TRBJ2-3, with D possibly matching TRBD1 (6 bases). The CDR3 has 16 residues. Germline V gives CDR1 WSHSY, CDR2 SAAADI. Trimming pared 5 bases from V and 3 bases from J, leaving 18 bases between. The CDR3: CASSPGIGQTTDTQYF. CDR3 sequence (DNA): TGCGCCAGCAGTCCCGGCATAGGACAGACTACAGATACGCAGTATTTT.

V usage is TRBV12-3 or TRBV12-4 and J usage is TRBJ1-2; no reliable D call. The CDR3 contains 13 residues. V shed 1 base and J shed 2 bases, with 5 bases lying between them. Here the CDR3 reads CASSLGRNYGYTF. DNA of the CDR3: TGTGCCAGCAGTTTAGGCAGAAACTATGGCTACACCTTC.

The chain combines TRBV5-1 with TRBJ1-3; D gene unclear. V was pared by 7 bases and J by 3 bases, with 11 bases between. The CDR3 is 13 amino acids. CDR1 is SGHRS and CDR2 is YFSETQ in the germline V gene. CDR3 amino acids: CASWEGGGNTIYF. The DNA of the CDR3 is TGCGCCAGCTGGGAGGGCGGTGGAAACACCATATATTTT.